These T cell receptor beta chains were read from a single sample in a study of CD8 T cells in Susac syndrome. TCRdb independently ran MiXCR on the immunoSEQ multiplex PCR reads; one entry per CDR3 protein. This table has about 280,000 distinct CDR3 sequences, roughly 81% appearing once. The sample taken for sequencing was CD8+ T cells from PBMCs. These receptor sequences come from a human donor with multiple sclerosis. Each CDR3 is given with its conserved first and last residue. D genes are given only for firm matches. Size values are once, few and many counts, or a class for expanded clones, and some rows have none.

>TRBJ2-7|TRBV19|TRBD2|few
TGTGCCAGTAGTATCCTAAGCACTAGCGCATACTACGAGCAGTACTTC
CASSILSTSAYYEQYF
>TRBJ2-4|TRBV4-1|-|-
TGCGCCAGCAGCCACCTCCCTCTACCAGCCAAAAACATTCAGTACTTC
CASSHLPLPAKNIQYF
>TRBJ1-5|TRBV28|-|-
TGTGCCAGCAGCCTTGGGGGTCTCCGGGCCCAGCATTTT
CASSLGGLRAQHF
>TRBJ1-5|TRBV4-1|-|once
TGCGCCAGCAGCCAAGCCGCCTTGAAGTGGGGAAACGATCAGCCCCAGCATTTT
CASSQAALKWGNDQPQHF
>TRBJ2-6|TRBV30|-|-
TGTGCCTGGAGTCCCCCCCCTGGGGCCAACGTCCTGACTTTC
CAWSPPPGANVLTF
>TRBJ2-7|TRBV27|-|-
TGTGCCAGCAGTTTCGGACAGTTATACGAGCAGTACTTC
CASSFGQLYEQYF
>TRBJ2-7|TRBV10-3|TRBD2|-
TGTGCCATCAGACACCCGGGACTAGCGGAGGGGGCCTACGAGCAGTACTTC
CAIRHPGLAEGAYEQYF
>TRBJ2-7|TRBV2|-|-
TGTGCCAGCAGTGGGGACTCTTTTTACGAGCAGTACTTC
CASSGDSFYEQYF
>TRBJ1-4|TRBV2|-|-
TGTGCCAGCAGGGGTGCAACTAATGAAAAACTGTTTTTT
CASRGATNEKLFF
>TRBJ2-5|TRBV28|TRBD2|once
TGTGCCAGCAGGCGGGGACTAGGCGTGGAGACCCAGTACTTC
CASRRGLGVETQYF
>TRBJ2-7|TRBV25-1|TRBD1|once
TGTGCCAGCAAGGGACAGCCGATCTACGAGCAGTACTTC
CASKGQPIYEQYF
>TRBJ1-2|TRBV11-2|TRBD1|-
TGTGCCAGCAGCCCCGACAGGGATCGGTACTATGGCTACACCTTC
CASSPDRDRYYGYTF
>TRBJ2-7|TRBV9|TRBD2|-
TGTGCCAGCAGCGTAGGAGGGACTAACGAGCAGTACTTC
CASSVGGTNEQYF
>TRBJ2-7|TRBV10-3|-|few
TGTGCCATCAGTGTTGGGGGCGGCGAGCAGTACTTC
CAISVGGGEQYF
>TRBJ1-4|TRBV7-9|TRBD1|-
TGTGCCAGCAGCCTGGACAGGCGAGGGGAAAAACTGTTTTTT
CASSLDRRGEKLFF
>TRBJ2-1|TRBV27|-|-
TGTGCCAGCAGTTTTGCTAGCCCCAATGAGCAGTTCTTC
CASSFASPNEQFF
>TRBJ2-5|TRBV27|TRBD2|-
TGTGCCAGCAGTTTACGGCGCGGGAGCGGTCAAGAGACCCAGTACTTC
CASSLRRGSGQETQYF
>TRBJ2-7|TRBV4-2|-|-
TGTGCCAGCAGCCAAGGAGGTGGGGCTTACGAGCAGTACTTC
CASSQGGGAYEQYF
>TRBJ2-1|TRBV5-1|-|-
TGCGCCAGCAGCTTGGTTGTCAGGGAGGACCAAGTACTCAATGAGCAGTTCTTC
CASSLVVREDQVLNEQFF
>TRBJ2-5|TRBV5-4|TRBD2|-
TGTGCCAGCAGCTTGTTTGGCGGGAGGGCCTCAGAGACCCAGTACTTC
CASSLFGGRASETQYF
>TRBJ2-5|TRBV27|-|-
TGTGCCAGCAGGCCAGTCGGGGGTGAGACCCAGTACTTC
CASRPVGGETQYF
>TRBJ2-1|TRBV27|TRBD2|once
TGTGCCAGCAGTTACGGGACTAGCGGCCTCAATGAGCAGTTCTTC
CASSYGTSGLNEQFF
>TRBJ2-7|TRBV29-1|TRBD1|-
TGCAGCGTGCAGGACAGGCTCGACGAGCAGTACTTC
CSVQDRLDEQYF
>TRBJ1-5|TRBV24-1|-|-
TGTGCCACCAGTCGCAGGGGTGGCAATCAGCCCCAGCATTTT
CATSRRGGNQPQHF
>TRBJ1-4|TRBV7-9|TRBD1|-
TGTGCCAGCAGCCCGACAACAGGGGGCCTTAATGAAAAACTGTTTTTT
CASSPTTGGLNEKLFF
>TRBJ2-5|TRBV27|TRBD1|-
TGTGCCAGCAGTTCCCTCAATTCTGACAGGGGGGTAGGGGAGACCCAGTACTTC
CASSSLNSDRGVGETQYF
>TRBJ2-4|TRBV3-1|TRBD2|-
TGTGCCAGCAGCCAAGAGGGGAGGGAGTTTAGCATTCAGTACTTC
CASSQEGREFSIQYF
>TRBJ2-5|TRBV29-1|-|-
TGCAGCGACCCGGCAGGCCAAGAGACCCAGTACTTC
CSDPAGQETQYF
>TRBJ2-5|TRBV27|-|-
TGTGCCAGCAGTTTGCATGGTCTGGCAGCAGAGACCCAGTACTTC
CASSLHGLAAETQYF
>TRBJ2-3|TRBV19|-|-
TGTGCCAGTAGTATGTCCCGTTGGTCTCCAGATACGCAGTATTTT
CASSMSRWSPDTQYF
>TRBJ2-2|TRBV10-2|-|-
TGCGCCAGGGGAGATTTTACCGGGGAGCTGTTTTTT
CARGDFTGELFF
>TRBJ2-1|TRBV24-1|-|-
TGTGCCACCAGTGACCGGGGTAGCTCCTACAATGAGCAGTTCTTC
CATSDRGSSYNEQFF
>TRBJ2-7|TRBV20-1|-|-
TGCAGTGCTAGAGATTTATTCTTGGGGGGAACGACCTACGAGCAGTACTTC
CSARDLFLGGTTYEQYF
>TRBJ1-2|TRBV28|TRBD1|-
TGTGCCAGCAGTCCCGTGGACAGGGCCTATGGCTACACCTTC
CASSPVDRAYGYTF
>TRBJ2-2|TRBV29-1|-|-
TGCAGCGTTAGACAGGACACCGGGGAGCTGTTTTTT
CSVRQDTGELFF
>TRBJ2-7|TRBV10-3|TRBD2|-
TGTGCCATCAGTGACACCCCGACTAGCGGGAGGAAAACCTACGAGCAGTACTTC
CAISDTPTSGRKTYEQYF
>TRBJ2-1|TRBV30|-|-
TGTGCCTGGAGTGTACCCCGATCGGGAATCTATGAGCAGTTCTTC
CAWSVPRSGIYEQFF
>TRBJ2-2|TRBV6-2/TRBV6-3|TRBD1|-
TGTGCCAGCAGTTACCTTGGCAGGGGGCTAACCAAACCCGGGGAGCTGTTTTTT
CASSYLGRGLTKPGELFF
>TRBJ1-6|TRBV10-3|-|-
TGTGCCATCAGTGAGTCAGACAATAATTCACCCCTCCACTTT
CAISESDNNSPLHF
>TRBJ2-7|TRBV6-1|TRBD2|few
TGTGCCAGCAGTGGGTTCGGCGGGAGACCCCACGAGCAGTACTTC
CASSGFGGRPHEQYF
>TRBJ1-6|TRBV11-2|-|once
TGTGCCAGCAGCCATTATCCGGGACATGGGGATTCACCCCTCCACTTT
CASSHYPGHGDSPLHF
>TRBJ2-3|TRBV27|-|-
TGTGCCAGCAGTCATTATCGGACAGCCAACACAGATACGCAGTATTTT
CASSHYRTANTDTQYF
>TRBJ2-3|TRBV28|-|once
TGTGCCAGCAGTTTCATCCTCGATACGCAGTATTTT
CASSFILDTQYF
>TRBJ1-5|TRBV7-9|-|-
TGTGCCAGCAGCTTAGGCAGGTTTGAGTCCAAATCTAGCAATCAGCCCCAGCATTTT
CASSLGRFESKSSNQPQHF
>TRBJ1-2|TRBV12-3/TRBV12-4|-|-
TGTGCCAGCAGGCCTACTCCAGACACCTTC
CASRPTPDTF
>TRBJ2-5|TRBV27|-|-
TGTGCCAGCAGTTTGCGAACTGGGTGGGAGACCCAGTACTTC
CASSLRTGWETQYF
>TRBJ2-3|TRBV2|TRBD2|-
TGTGCCAGCAGTGAAATGGGGGAGGGCCTAACAGATACGCAGTATTTT
CASSEMGEGLTDTQYF
>TRBJ2-7|TRBV14|-|-
TGTGCCAGCAGCCAAGGAACGCTCAACGAGCAGTACTTC
CASSQGTLNEQYF
>TRBJ2-1|TRBV14|-|-
TGTGCCAGCAGCCAATGGGAGCGTGGGGTACCCGCGTTCTTC
CASSQWERGVPAFF
>TRBJ2-7|TRBV5-5|-|-
TGTGCCAGCAGCTTGGTTGGGGGCCTCCTTAAAGAGCAGTACTTC
CASSLVGGLLKEQYF
>TRBJ2-1|TRBV19|TRBD2|-
TGTGCCAGTAGCTTACTAGCGGGCTCCTACAATGAGCAGTTCTTC
CASSLLAGSYNEQFF
>TRBJ2-7|TRBV6-2/TRBV6-3|-|-
TGTGCCAGCAGCAGGGACTACGAGCAGTACTTC
CASSRDYEQYF
>TRBJ1-1|TRBV2|-|-
TGTGCCAGCGAGCGCGGGAACACTGAAGCTTTCTTT
CASERGNTEAFF